This TCR beta chain was documented in a study of T cells in Graves' hyperthyroidism and ophthalmopathy. From RNA transcripts, TCR beta CDR3 regions were amplified. When the TCR CDR3 underwent first-round RT-PCR, the HTBI primer set was used. A single record per CDR3 protein comes from TCRdb applying MiXCR to the multiplex PCR reads. The sample lists roughly 640,000 distinct CDR3 sequences; 16% were seen once. The germline V gene encodes CDR1 MDHEN and CDR2 SYDVKM. This CDR3 comprises 11 residues. In this sample, this clonotype turned up a few times. The rearrangement uses TRBV28 and TRBJ1-2; possible D gene TRBD1, 6 bases. The sequenced sample consisted of blood. The TCR was taken from a woman in her thirties or forties with Graves' ophthalmopathy. The CDR3 loop reads CGTQGNYGYTF. CDR3 bases: TGTGGAACACAGGGCAACTATGGCTACACCTTC.